This TCR beta chain was identified in a study of cytomegalovirus exposure and HLA in healthy donors (dated by TCRdb to the late 2010s). As for the study more broadly: According to an earlier analysis of around 600 of the donors, 150 million to 200 million T cells yielded 117 million unique TCR beta sequences and 276 Gb of sequence data. An early release that covered roughly 600 HLA-typed donors contained about 300 gigabases of sequencing data and 70 million to 100 million unique TCR sequences. Among the 398 genotyped donors, approximately 76% belonged to the genetic ancestry cluster associated with self-reported Caucasian donors. The study aimed to test whether cataloging public T cell receptors could reveal signatures of past pathogen exposure. The study used immunosequencing to profile the T cell repertoires of approximately 630 subjects and linked those repertoires to cytomegalovirus serostatus. Along with the roughly 670-subject first cohort, a separate validation cohort of 120 different subjects was used. High-throughput TCR immunosequencing, statistical association of individual TCRs with disease status, and machine learning were combined to predict cytomegalovirus infection status. A later analysis re-analyzed previously published TCR beta repertoires from 500 to 700 donors and added high-resolution HLA genotyping to study TCR occurrence patterns. In the later analysis, no new phenotypic data were used to find candidate immune exposures; instead, reliance was placed on TCR beta sequences and their occurrence across donors. An earlier analysis of around 580 of the donors used high-throughput TCR beta sequencing to judge whether each TCR beta V gene segment behaved as functional or pseudogenic. Donor age, sex, ethnicity and CMV serostatus were collected together with the repertoire data. A later genetic analysis took genome-wide SNP genotypes for 398 of the 666 donors and used that subset as a discovery cohort. All discovery cohort repertoires had been generated on a single sequencing platform. HLA typing included class I and class II loci at four-digit resolution. Typing coverage varied by locus: roughly 629-630 donors for A, B, C, DRB1 and DQB1; more than 500 for DQA1; about 600 for DPA1; approximately 490 for DPB1. Because of strong linkage in the cohort, roughly five DR-DQ haplotypes were treated as single units for association and clustering. Across 300 to 400 genotyped donors of the cohort, an average of about 250,000 unique TCR beta nucleotide sequences per donor were sequenced, and 15% to 20% of those sequences were non-productive. Study-level results and caveats: In both the original and validation cohorts, the classifier was reported to diagnose cytomegalovirus status with high specificity and sensitivity. Immune exposure information for the cohort was limited to CMV serostatus. A further reported finding was that TCR beta sequences accurately predicted the HLA-A and HLA-B alleles for most subjects in the first cohort. Only TCR beta chains were sequenced in this cohort, and the absence of alpha or paired-chain data limited detectable features. In a later genetic analysis, a missense DCLRE1C variant was associated with V-gene and J-gene trimming of TCR beta chains, and the association was replicated in an independent cohort. A later analysis found that TCR association rates varied across HLA loci, with DRB1 alleles showing the most associated TCRs and HLA-C alleles the fewest. A later analysis associated 15,000 to 20,000 TCR beta sequences with specific HLA alleles at a false discovery rate of 0.05. In the study, approximately 160 TCR beta chains were listed as associated with cytomegalovirus. The sequencing pipeline was judged likely to have produced a cluster of highly shared sequence variants as a technical artifact. A later analysis found that HLA-associated TCR beta chains were more clonally expanded and had lower generation probabilities than equally common non-associated chains. Sequencing depth was assumed to be roughly uniform across donors in the presence/absence analyses, though that assumption may not hold. Some IMGT-functional V segments, including TRBV6-2 and TRBV6-3, could not be distinguished by the 87-base-pair reads and were therefore excluded. An earlier analysis of approximately 540 of the donors showed that most TCR beta V segments appeared in productive rearrangements either about 87% or about 30% of the time, which broadly matched IMGT annotations. A later analysis found that most CMV-associated TCR beta chains appeared HLA-restricted, with HLA associations seemingly driven largely by CMV exposure. According to the authors, the approach could potentially be generalized to other disease states and immunological phenotypes. HLA typing was unavailable for some donors at each locus, so association tests used only the typed subset. According to a later analysis, parvovirus B19, influenza, CMV and Epstein-Barr virus appeared linked to several top co-occurrence clusters. Correlated functional status among segregating V segments might be attributable to linkage disequilibrium, but an unknown experimental factor could not be ruled out. About 17 rarely observed V segments, including chromosome 9 orphons, were excluded from the earlier analysis of about 600 of the donors because counts were too low. In vitro tests confirmed that three of the cytomegalovirus-associated TCR beta chains recognize cytomegalovirus antigens. Most TCR sequences were seen in very few donors, while some public TCRs were found in many individuals. When HLA alleles, especially DR and DQ, strongly co-occurred, TCR associations were difficult to assign to individual alleles. In a later genetic analysis, fewer N-insertions in productive TCRs were reported among donors in an Asian-associated ancestry cluster than the roughly 700-donor mean.

In this sample, this clone turned up once. The target of this receptor is not known. Within one base of it there is no much larger clone, and no base qualities were kept. The library was prepared using the immunoSEQ multiplex PCR assay. A mixture of 60 forward primers for TCR Vbeta segments and 13 reverse primers for TCR Jbeta segments was used in the multiplex PCR. A multiplex PCR assay on genomic DNA amplified the CDR3 region of rearranged TCR beta genes. On the Illumina HiSeq System, the amplified TCR beta libraries were sequenced as 87-base-pair reads. Concerning the study's data processing: A later analysis tallied tens of millions of unique TCR beta chains across the 640 or so repertoires, and 10 million to 11 million of those chains were shared by two or more donors. Raw reads were error-corrected and collapsed into unique sequences by a nearest-neighbor algorithm in which closely related sequences were merged to remove PCR and sequencing errors. To assign V, D and J gene segments, CDR3 sequences were aligned to IMGT reference sequences. For a sequence to be retained, a match of at least six nucleotides was required to both a V gene segment and a J gene segment. A rearrangement counted as productive if the CDR3 had no stop codons and remained in frame with V and J, and every other rearrangement counted as non-productive. CDR3 was defined by IMGT convention, running from the second conserved V-encoded cysteine to the conserved J-encoded phenylalanine. The earlier analysis of 587 of the donors excluded sequences that lacked an unambiguous match to a single V gene segment. An earlier analysis of approximately 590 of the donors called V segments functional above 56.7% productive rearrangements and segregating when the between-donor standard deviation exceeded 5%. A statistical classification framework was developed to diagnose cytomegalovirus status using the catalog of TCR beta chain sequences. In a later analysis, TCR nucleotide sequences were compared against IMGT/GENE-DB human TR gene sequences so that V and J genes could be assigned. The TCRdist pipeline was used in a later analysis to assign CDR3 sequences and most-parsimonious VDJ recombination scenarios. A later analysis defined each TCR beta chain by its CDR3 amino acid sequence plus V-gene family, and excluded reads lacking a unique V-gene family. In a later analysis, approximately 590 highly shared, low-generation-probability nucleotide sequences were removed to address suspected cross-contamination and a sequencing artifact. For each public chain, a later analysis derived a clonal expansion index from normalized ranks of inferred template counts within each repertoire. In a later analysis, generation probabilities were computed using a VDJ recombination model fitted to out-of-frame rearrangements, and the results were checked against IGoR. In a later analysis, hypergeometric tests were used to score TCR-TCR, TCR-HLA and TCR-CMV co-occurrence, with a repertoire-size bias correction applied to TCR pairs. To estimate false discovery rates, a later analysis permuted the HLA or CMV assignments 20 times. In a later analysis, co-occurring TCRs were grouped with DBSCAN, and TCRdist sequence similarity was added when clustering was performed within HLA-allele-positive subsets. For co-occurrence clustering, repertoires with fewer than 30,000 or more than 120,000 public chains were excluded, along with about five repertoires with anomalous nucleotide sharing. What TCRdb holds here is the immuneACCESS table cut down to in-frame rearrangements. Part of the clones is not present; checked against another copy, under half of the missing clones reflect an unresolved V gene, and the others are unexplained. The V and J calls and clone size come from that table; D and trimming were worked out from the DNA. The sample contains approximately 130,000 clones, 70% to 75% of them found a single time. The top ten constitute about 3% of the sample.

In total, approximately 690 healthy bone marrow donors made up the cohort. At the time of sampling, every cohort member was nominally healthy, though immune exposures that went unrecorded were likely present. The donor tested CMV seronegative, placing the donor among the 300 to 400 seronegative members of the cohort. Every donor gave a peripheral blood sample, and the peripheral blood mononuclear cells from that sample were used for TCR beta sequencing. Genomic DNA was extracted from the blood cell samples with the Qiagen DNeasy Blood Extraction Kit. According to the germline V gene, CDR1 reads SGDLS and CDR2 reads YYNGEE. The V end loses 7 bases and the J end loses 2 bases, and a stretch of 10 bases separates them. The CDR3 goes from the cysteine to the phenylalanine over 13 residues. Just the 39-base CDR3 DNA is kept, in frame starting at base 1.

The source of this sequence is a man younger than 45 in good health and CMV-seronegative. The sequenced sample consisted of PBMCs. The receptor chain draws on TRBV9 and TRBJ1-5, with TRBD1 perhaps the D gene, on 6 matching bases. The DNA reads TGTGCCAGCGGGGGGGGCGGCAATCAGCCCCAGCATTTT. Translated, it reads CASGGGGNQPQHF.